The 28 T cell receptor beta chains below all came from one sample that was sequenced in a study of tumor-infiltrating lymphocytes in localized non-small cell lung cancer. Sequencing used immunoSEQ multiplex PCR; TCRdb keeps in-frame clones, though not all of them. The sample records 15,000 to 20,000 clones, 55% to 80% being singletons. Input material: lung tumor tissue. These receptors originate from a human donor with non-small cell lung cancer.

The J gene is TRBJ1-5, the V gene TRBV29-1, with D maybe TRBD1 (6 bases). V lost 4 bases and J 1 base, leaving 11 bases between the germline ends. Germline V lookup: CDR1 SQVTM, CDR2 ANQGSEA. CDR3 length: 14 amino acids. DNA of the CDR3: TGCAGCGTTGTGGGCCAGGGGAGCAATCAGCCCCAGCATTTT. Its translation: CSVVGQGSNQPQHF.

The V call is TRBV19, the J call TRBJ2-1; 7 bases are a match to TRBD2. The CDR3 runs to 15 residues. Per the germline V gene, CDR1 is LNHDA and CDR2 is SQIVND (reference sequence). The CDR3 region is CANEGSGDLNNEQFF. In nucleotides, the CDR3 is TGTGCTAACGAGGGCAGCGGGGATTTAAACAATGAGCAGTTCTTC.

The gene calls are TRBV10-3 and TRBJ2-1; TRBD2 is a possible D gene (6 bases). V gave up 11 bases and J gave up 8 bases, with 16 bases separating them. This CDR3 is 12 amino acids long. Per the germline V gene, CDR1 is ENHRY and CDR2 is SYGVKD. The CDR3 protein is CASAGGSDEQFF. Written as DNA, the CDR3 is TGTGCCTCAGCGGGTGGTTCGGATGAGCAGTTCTTC.

CDR3 in DNA: TGTGCCACCAGCAGAGATAGCAGGGGCGCGGAGACCCAGTACTTC. Amino acids: CATSRDSRGAETQYF. The rearrangement uses TRBV15 and TRBJ2-5; perhaps TRBD1 as D (6 bases). CDR3 length: 15 residues. Trimming took off 0 bases at V and 5 bases at J, with 13 bases between the two ends. Germline-derived CDR1 and CDR2 are LNHNV and YYDKDF (reference sequence).

The J gene is TRBJ2-2, the V gene TRBV7-9; 7 positions agree with TRBD1. In germline, CDR1 is SEHNR, CDR2 FQNEAQ (reference sequence). The CDR3 loop spans 15 amino acids. V was pared by 4 bases and J by 4 bases, with 6 bases of the junction left unmatched. The CDR3 DNA is TGTGCCAGCAGCTCCGGACAGGTCGTCACCGGGGAGCTGTTTTTT. It encodes CASSSGQVVTGELFF.

The chain links TRBV2 to TRBJ2-1; 8 bases map to TRBD2. CDR3 size: 15 residues. Germline CDR1 is SNHLY and CDR2 is FYNNEI. J was trimmed by 6 bases and V by 4 bases; bases with no gene match: 8. The CDR3 DNA reads as TGTGCCAGCAGTGTACAGCGGGAGTTACTCAATGAGCAGTTCTTC. Translation: CASSVQRELLNEQFF.

The chain employs TRBV11-2 and TRBJ1-4, with no clear D. With 0 bases removed from V and 7 bases from J, the gap between germline ends came to 3 bases. CDR1 SGHAT and CDR2 FQNNGV come from the germline V gene. The CDR3 is 12 amino acids. CDR3 loop: CASSLEGEKLFF. In nucleotides, the CDR3 is TGTGCCAGCAGCTTAGAAGGTGAAAAACTGTTTTTT. Together with reference TRBV11-2 and TRBJ1-4, the CDR3 gives the full variable domain: EAGVAQSPRYKIIEKRQSVAFWCNPISGHATLYWYQQILGQGPKLLIQFQNNGVVDDSQLPKDRFSAERLKGVDSTLKIQPAKLEDSAVYLCASSLEGEKLFFGSGTQLSVL.

The chain recombines TRBV27 with TRBJ2-1; no firm D call. The ends were cut back, 3 bases at V and 5 bases at J, with 17 bases in the middle. Germline CDR1 reads MNHEY; CDR2 reads SMNVEV (reference sequence). This CDR3 spans 16 amino acids. The CDR3 sequence: CASSFISRGDHNEQFF. The CDR3 nucleotides read TGTGCCAGCAGTTTTATCTCCAGAGGAGATCACAATGAGCAGTTCTTC.

The chain recombines TRBV2 with TRBJ2-2, with a tentative D call TRBD2 (5 bases). There are 16 residues in the CDR3. Germline values: CDR1 SNHLY, CDR2 FYNNEI. Trimming shortened V by 7 bases and J by 7 bases, and 22 bases separated the two germline ends. CDR3 coding DNA: TGTGCCAGCACCGAAGACCCTCGAGGAGGTGTCGGGGAGCTGTTTTTT. Translating it yields CASTEDPRGGVGELFF. Using reference TRBV2 and TRBJ2-2 for the parts outside the CDR3, the full variable domain is EPEVTQTPSHQVTQMGQEVILRCVPISNHLYFYWYRQILGQKVEFLVSFYNNEISEKSEIFDDQFSVERPDGSNFTLKIRSTKLEDSAMYFCASTEDPRGGVGELFFGEGSRLTVL.

The J gene is TRBJ1-5, the V gene TRBV6-1; D gene unclear. Trimming cost V 6 bases and J 2 bases, with 11 bases left between them. Germline V gives CDR1 MNHNS, CDR2 SASEGT. The CDR3 consists of 14 residues. CDR3: CASSPEPGNQPQHF. The CDR3 DNA reads as TGTGCCAGCAGCCCCGAGCCGGGCAATCAGCCCCAGCATTTT.

The rearrangement links TRBV12-5 to TRBJ2-5; 7 positions match TRBD1. The CDR3 consists of 14 residues. V lost 1 base, J lost 5 bases, and 4 bases stayed unmatched. CDR1 and CDR2 from the germline V gene are LGHNT and FRNRAP. CDR3 nucleotide sequence: TGTGCTAGTGGTTTGGGGGACAGCCGGGAGACCCAGTACTTC. Translating gives CASGLGDSRETQYF.

A remark on this clone: The same CDR3 also results from other DNA sequences found in this sample. V and J are TRBV5-4 and TRBJ2-1; no firm D call. Trimming stripped 0 bases from V and 5 bases from J, with 3 bases between. Germline-derived CDR1 and CDR2 are SGHNT and YYREEE (reference sequence). This CDR3 region has 12 residues. Written as DNA, the CDR3 is TGTGCCAGCAGCTTGGATCACAATGAGCAGTTCTTC. Protein product: CASSLDHNEQFF.

The chain combines TRBV15 with TRBJ1-5, with D maybe TRBD1 (5 bases). The CDR3 contains 15 residues. V lost 0 bases and J 7 bases, leaving 13 bases between the germline ends. The germline V gene encodes CDR1 LNHNV and CDR2 YYDKDF (reference sequence). The CDR3 coding sequence is TGTGCCACCAGCAGAGATCAGGGAAAGGGGCAGCCCCAGCATTTT. Its protein is CATSRDQGKGQPQHF. The full variable domain, with the rest looked up from reference TRBV15 and TRBJ1-5, is DAMVIQNPRYQVTQFGKPVTLSCSQTLNHNVMYWYQQKSSQAPKLLFHYYDKDFNNEADTPDNFQSRRPNTSFCFLDIRSPGLGDTAMYLCATSRDQGKGQPQHFGDGTRLSIL.

V is TRBV7-3 and J is TRBJ2-3; TRBD2 matches at 7 bases. This CDR3 region has 16 residues. In germline, CDR1 is SGHTA, CDR2 FQGTGA. After removal of 2 bases from V and 6 bases from J, the junction contained 11 bases not matched to a gene. The CDR3 DNA follows: TGTGCCAGCAGCTTATCCGCGTCTAGCGGAGAGGATACGCAGTATTTT. This encodes CASSLSASSGEDTQYF.

This clone was detected only a few times. The same CDR3 is also encoded by other DNA sequences in this sample. The CDR3 loop reads CASSLVGDTEAFF. CDR3 in DNA: TGTGCCAGCAGCTTGGTTGGGGACACTGAAGCTTTCTTT. J is TRBJ1-1 and V is TRBV5-5; D is unclear. Germline V gene data show CDR1 as SGHKS and CDR2 as YYEKEE (reference sequence). V lost 0 bases, J lost 3 bases, and 6 bases lay in between. The length of the CDR3 is 13 residues.

V is TRBV7-9 and J is TRBJ1-1; D is possibly TRBD1 (6 bases). CDR1 is SEHNR and CDR2 is FQNEAQ in the germline V gene (reference sequence). CDR3 length equals 14 residues. V was pared by 5 bases and J by 1 base, with 11 bases between. This CDR3 reads CASSTGHQNTEAFF. CDR3 in DNA: TGTGCCAGCAGCACGGGACACCAGAACACTGAAGCTTTCTTT. The variable domain in full, with the rest retrieved from reference TRBV7-9 and TRBJ1-1, is DTGVSQNPRHKITKRGQNVTFRCDPISEHNRLYWYRQTLGQGPEFLTYFQNEAQLEKSRLLSDRFSAERPKGSFSTLEIQRTEQGDSAMYLCASSTGHQNTEAFFGQGTRLTVV.

The table lists this clone with a few counts. The DNA of the CDR3 is TGCGCCAGCAGCCAAGATCGGGGACAGTCAAGAAATCAGCCCCAGCATTTT. It yields the protein CASSQDRGQSRNQPQHF. The chain links TRBV4-1 to TRBJ1-5, with TRBD1 matching over 7 bases. The CDR3 length is 17 residues. V lost 0 bases, J lost 4 bases, and 9 bases stayed unmatched. Germline CDR1 and CDR2: MGHRA and YSYEKL.

The J gene is TRBJ1-2, the V gene TRBV5-1, with a tentative D call TRBD1 (5 bases). CDR1 and CDR2 (germline): SGHRS, YFSETQ. V was clipped by 4 bases and J by 8 bases, with 21 bases between them. The CDR3 is made up of 15 amino acids. In nucleotides, the CDR3 is TGCGCCAGCAGCCCAAAGGAGGGGCAATCAGAAGGCTACACCTTC. Residues: CASSPKEGQSEGYTF.

The J gene is TRBJ1-5, the V gene TRBV6-1; D ambiguous. The CDR3 sequence is 15 residues long. V dropped 3 bases and J dropped 11 bases, with 20 bases sitting between them. Germline-derived CDR1 and CDR2 are MNHNS and SASEGT. CDR3 sequence: CASSDIIGPLGAQHF. The CDR3 bases are TGTGCCAGCAGTGATATTATCGGACCCCTCGGGGCCCAGCATTTT.

V and J are TRBV7-9 and TRBJ2-2; perhaps TRBD2 as D (5 bases). V was shortened by 4 bases and J by 6 bases, with 18 bases between the two germline ends. This CDR3 is built from 16 residues. Per the germline V gene, CDR1 is SEHNR and CDR2 is FQNEAQ (reference sequence). CDR3 residues: CASSSSLLGTPGELFF. In DNA form, the CDR3 reads TGTGCCAGCAGCTCCAGCCTACTAGGAACCCCCGGGGAGCTGTTTTTT.

The J gene is TRBJ1-6, the V gene TRBV9; D remains unclear. Germline V gene sequence: CDR1 SGDLS, CDR2 YYNGEE. V was trimmed by 6 bases and J by 10 bases, leaving 14 bases between them. This CDR3 spans 13 amino acids. Here the CDR3 reads CASTSSVESPLHF. CDR3 coding DNA: TGTGCCAGCACCTCGTCGGTGGAGTCACCCCTCCACTTT.

This chain uses TRBV28 with TRBJ1-4, with D possibly TRBD1 on 5 matching bases. CDR3 length equals 17 residues. V was clipped by 1 base and J by 0 bases, with 12 bases between them. The germline V gene has CDR1 MDHEN and CDR2 SYDVKM. CDR3 nucleotide sequence: TGTGCCAGCAGTTTATCCACAGGACCAGCAACTAATGAAAAACTGTTTTTT. Encoded protein: CASSLSTGPATNEKLFF.

The sample holds a few counts of this clone. The genes are TRBV11-2 and TRBJ2-7, with D unresolved. Germline-derived CDR1 and CDR2 are SGHAT and FQNNGV. Trimming removed 1 base at V and 2 bases at J, with 9 bases between. CDR3 size: 14 residues. The CDR3 DNA is TGTGCCAGCAGCTTAGTATTTATACCCTACGAGCAGTACTTC. Translating it yields CASSLVFIPYEQYF.

This clone was observed a handful of times. The rearrangement links TRBV10-3 to TRBJ2-3; the match to TRBD2 covers 11 bases. Trimming took 0 bases from V and 4 from J; bases not matched to a gene: 12. CDR1 is ENHRY, CDR2 SYGVKD, per germline. CDR3 length: 19 residues. CDR3 coding DNA: TGTGCCATCAGTGAGTCCCCCCCGGGACTAGCGGTCCCCCCAGATACGCAGTATTTT. This codes for CAISESPPGLAVPPDTQYF.

CDR3 sequence reads: CASSLGANEKLFF. CDR3 nucleotide sequence: TGCGCCAGCAGCTTGGGAGCAAATGAAAAACTGTTTTTT. The chain has TRBV5-1 and TRBJ1-4; D is undetermined. Germline CDR1 and CDR2: SGHRS and YFSETQ. This CDR3 has 13 amino acids. With 0 bases removed from V and 5 bases from J, the gap between germline ends came to 5 bases.

For this clone: The same CDR3 is also encoded by other DNA sequences in this sample. The rearrangement links TRBV5-1 to TRBJ1-3; no reliable D call. Germline CDR1 SGHRS, CDR2 YFSETQ. There are 14 residues in the CDR3. The V end lost 0 bases, the J end lost 0 bases, and 4 bases lay between the germline ends. The CDR3 spells CASSLVSSGNTIYF. In DNA, the CDR3 is TGCGCCAGCAGCTTGGTGTCCTCTGGAAACACCATATATTTT.

The chain employs TRBV5-1 and TRBJ2-7; D is undetermined. The length of the CDR3 is 11 residues. V gave up 4 bases and J gave up 3 bases, with 5 bases separating them. CDR1 SGHRS and CDR2 YFSETQ come from the germline V gene. In nucleotides, the CDR3 is TGCGCCAGCAGCGAGGACTACGAGCAGTACTTC. Its translation is CASSEDYEQYF.

The chain uses TRBV5-1 and TRBJ2-5; TRBD2 is a possible D gene (5 bases). Between the trimmed V and J ends, which lost 6 bases and 4 bases, there was a span of 16 bases. This CDR3 spans 14 amino acids. Germline V gene sequence: CDR1 SGHRS, CDR2 YFSETQ. CDR3 sequence: CASKPGWVGETQYF. The CDR3 DNA is TGCGCCAGCAAACCGGGGTGGGTAGGAGAGACCCAGTACTTC. The entire variable domain, with the rest obtained from reference TRBV5-1 and TRBJ2-5, is as follows: KAGVTQTPRYLIKTRGQQVTLSCSPISGHRSVSWYQQTPGQGLQFLFEYFSETQRNKGNFPGRFSGRQFSNSRSEMNVSTLELGDSALYLCASKPGWVGETQYFGPGTRLLVL.